A single sample gave rise to the 31 T cell receptor beta chains below, sequenced in a study of blood T cell repertoires in COVID-19 (dated by TCRdb to between 2020 and 2021). The library relied on the immunoSEQ multiplex PCR assay. Held by TCRdb, this immuneACCESS table contains in-frame sequences only and omits some clones. Under half of the omission traces to an unresolved V gene where checked; the cause of the rest is unknown. This sample is represented by around 190,000 clones; 65% to 90% of them were singletons. Roughly 1.4% of the sample is in the top ten clones. The specimen sequenced was peripheral blood. The receptor set was obtained from a human donor in a cohort sampled during active COVID-19.

The chain uses TRBV27 and TRBJ2-3; TRBD2 is a possible D gene (6 bases). The CDR3 contains 16 residues. The germline V and J ends were trimmed by 4 bases and 3 bases, with 17 bases remaining between them. Germline loops: CDR1 MNHEY, CDR2 SMNVEV (reference sequence). The CDR3 is CASSWEAPGVTDTQYF. The CDR3 region has the DNA TGTGCCAGCAGTTGGGAGGCTCCGGGCGTGACAGATACGCAGTATTTT.

The CDR3 spells CASSPPLSEQYF. The CDR3 region has the DNA TGTGCCAGCAGTCCCCCGCTATCCGAGCAGTACTTC. The chain has TRBV12-3 or TRBV12-4 and TRBJ2-7; D not certain. CDR3 length: 12 amino acids. Trimming removed 5 bases at V and 6 bases at J, with 11 bases between.

V and J are TRBV7-6 and TRBJ1-4; weak D call: TRBD1 (6 bases). CDR3 length equals 15 residues. Germline V gene data show CDR1 as SGHVS and CDR2 as FNYEAQ. V dropped 8 bases and J dropped 0 bases, with 13 bases sitting between them. CDR3 sequence: CASSQGLPTNEKLFF. The CDR3 nucleotides read TGTGCCAGCTCGCAGGGGCTCCCAACTAATGAAAAACTGTTTTTT. Full variable domain (rest looked up from reference TRBV7-6 and TRBJ1-4): GAGVSQSPRYKVTKRGQDVALRCDPISGHVSLYWYRQALGQGPEFLTYFNYEAQQDKSGLPNDRFSAERPEGSISTLTIQRTEQRDSAMYRCASSQGLPTNEKLFFGSGTQLSVL.

This chain joins TRBV9 and TRBJ2-7, with a tentative D call TRBD2 (6 bases). The length of the CDR3 is 14 residues. Germline CDR1 and CDR2: SGDLS and YYNGEE. The ends were cut back, 3 bases at V and 4 bases at J, with 14 bases in the middle. The CDR3 here is CASSEGGSGYEQYF. CDR3 in DNA: TGTGCCAGCAGCGAGGGAGGTAGCGGTTACGAGCAGTACTTC.

This chain uses TRBV11-1 with TRBJ2-5; maybe TRBD2 (5 bases). Germline V gene data show CDR1 as SGHAT and CDR2 as FQDESV (reference sequence). The CDR3 has 16 amino acids. Trimming took 6 bases from V and 0 from J, leaving 17 bases between them. The CDR3 bases are TGTGCCAGCAGTCACTCATCCGGGAATCACCAAGAGACCCAGTACTTC. It translates to CASSHSSGNHQETQYF.

This clone was observed once. The gene calls are TRBV7-3 and TRBJ2-1, with D tentatively TRBD2 (5 bases). Trimming removed 5 bases at V and 0 bases at J, with 14 bases between. Germline CDR1 SGHTA, CDR2 FQGTGA. The CDR3 length is 16 residues. Here the CDR3 reads CASSALAPSSYNEQFF. Written as DNA, the CDR3 is TGTGCCAGCAGCGCGCTAGCTCCGAGCTCCTACAATGAGCAGTTCTTC.

The chain combines TRBV12-5 with TRBJ2-2; D possibly corresponds to TRBD2 (6 bases). Germline assignment: CDR1 LGHNT and CDR2 FRNRAP. The CDR3 spans 16 residues. Trimming removed 8 bases at V and 1 base at J, with 17 bases between. CDR3 protein: CASRRDGAGNTGELFF. The CDR3 DNA reads as TGTGCTAGTCGGAGGGACGGCGCGGGGAACACCGGGGAGCTGTTTTTT. Drawing the rest from reference TRBV12-5 and TRBJ2-2, the complete variable domain is DARVTQTPRHKVTEMGQEVTMRCQPILGHNTVFWYRQTMMQGLELLAYFRNRAPLDDSGMPKDRFSAEMPDATLATLKIQPSEPRDSAVYFCASRRDGAGNTGELFFGEGSRLTVL.

The rearrangement uses TRBV10-3 and TRBJ2-7, with 7 bases lining up with TRBD1. V gave up 6 bases and J gave up 6 bases; unmatched junction bases: 8. Germline values: CDR1 ENHRY, CDR2 SYGVKD. The CDR3 sequence is 13 residues long. CDR3 protein: CAISQTTGTEQYF. CDR3 in DNA: TGTGCCATCAGCCAAACGACAGGGACCGAGCAGTACTTC.

V usage is TRBV7-9 and J usage is TRBJ2-6, with no clear D. In germline, CDR1 is SEHNR, CDR2 FQNEAQ (reference sequence). V was trimmed by 5 bases and J by 4 bases, leaving 6 bases between them. This CDR3 has 13 amino acids. The chain's CDR3 is CASSQAGANVLTF. The CDR3 DNA is TGTGCCAGCAGCCAAGCCGGGGCCAACGTCCTGACTTTC.

V is TRBV5-6 and J is TRBJ1-5, with 9 nucleotides matching TRBD1. Unmatched junction bases numbered 3, after V lost 0 bases and J lost 5 bases. The CDR3 has 15 amino acids. The germline CDR1 and CDR2 sequences are SGHDT and YYEEEE. CDR3 sequence: CASSLGDRAYQPQHF. The CDR3 nucleotides are TGTGCCAGCAGCTTGGGGGACAGGGCCTATCAGCCCCAGCATTTT.

The chain uses TRBV5-1 and TRBJ2-3; no firm D call. The germline V gene encodes CDR1 SGHRS and CDR2 YFSETQ. This CDR3 has 15 amino acids. V was shortened by 2 bases and J by 0 bases, with 10 bases between the two germline ends. In nucleotides, the CDR3 is TGCGCCAGCAGCTTACACAGAGCTAGCACAGATACGCAGTATTTT. This translates into CASSLHRASTDTQYF.

The CDR3 DNA reads as TGTGCCAGTAGTGCACAGGGCTATAATTCACCCCTCCACTTT. Amino acids: CASSAQGYNSPLHF. This chain links TRBV19 with TRBJ1-6, with D possibly matching TRBD1 (6 bases). Germline-derived CDR1 and CDR2 are LNHDA and SQIVND (reference sequence). The CDR3 is 14 residues long. Trimming took off 5 bases at V and 3 bases at J, with 8 bases between the two ends. Combining the CDR3 with reference TRBV19 and TRBJ1-6 gives the whole variable domain DGGITQSPKYLFRKEGQNVTLSCEQNLNHDAMYWYRQDPGQGLRLIYYSQIVNDFQKGDIAEGYSVSREKKESFPLTVTSAQKNPTAFYLCASSAQGYNSPLHFGNGTRLTVT.

The chain links TRBV4-1 to TRBJ1-1; 8 positions agree with TRBD1. Unmatched junction bases numbered 16, after V lost 8 bases and J lost 2 bases. The CDR3 has 17 amino acids. The germline V gene has CDR1 MGHRA and CDR2 YSYEKL. CDR3 coding DNA: TGCGCCAGCGGAAGAACAATTGCAGGGGGCGGAAACACTGAAGCTTTCTTT. This sequence encodes CASGRTIAGGGNTEAFF.

The chain combines TRBV7-9 with TRBJ1-2; the D gene is possibly TRBD1 (6 bases). Deletions cut 1 base from V and 4 bases from J, with 10 bases between. The length of the CDR3 is 14 residues. The germline CDR1 and CDR2 sequences are SEHNR and FQNEAQ (reference sequence). Here the CDR3 reads CASSLDRAGYGYTF. The CDR3 DNA reads as TGTGCCAGCAGCTTAGACAGGGCTGGCTATGGCTACACCTTC.

The V gene is TRBV9, the J gene TRBJ1-1; D is possibly TRBD1 (5 bases). The germline V gene encodes CDR1 SGDLS and CDR2 YYNGEE. Trimming stripped 2 bases from V and 0 bases from J, with 11 bases between. The CDR3 length is 15 residues. CDR3 coding DNA: TGTGCCAGCAGCGTTGGAGGGGCGATGAACACTGAAGCTTTCTTT. It yields the protein CASSVGGAMNTEAFF. Using reference TRBV9 and TRBJ1-1 for the parts outside the CDR3, the full variable domain is DSGVTQTPKHLITATGQRVTLRCSPRSGDLSVYWYQQSLDQGLQFLIQYYNGEERAKGNILERFSAQQFPDLHSELNLSSLELGDSALYFCASSVGGAMNTEAFFGQGTRLTVV.

V and J are TRBV4-1 and TRBJ1-3, with D possibly being TRBD1 (5 bases). The CDR3 has 15 residues. CDR1 is MGHRA and CDR2 is YSYEKL in the germline V gene. Trimming left V 0 bases short and J 4 bases short, with 10 bases between. CDR3 residues: CASSQEGAWGNTIYF. The CDR3 DNA sequence: TGCGCCAGCAGCCAAGAAGGGGCTTGGGGAAACACCATATATTTT.

The chain employs TRBV11-3 and TRBJ2-6, with 9 bases lining up with TRBD1. This CDR3 comprises 17 residues. V was pared by 1 base and J by 3 bases, with 4 bases of the junction left unmatched. Germline V gene data show CDR1 as SGHNT and CDR2 as YENEEA. The CDR3 sequence: CASSLGTGVIGANVLTF. The CDR3 bases are TGTGCCAGCAGCTTAGGGACAGGGGTTATTGGGGCCAACGTCCTGACTTTC.

The gene calls are TRBV27 and TRBJ2-7, with D uncertain. From germline, CDR1 is MNHEY and CDR2 SMNVEV (reference sequence). This CDR3 comprises 12 residues. The V end lost 5 bases, the J end lost 2 bases, and 7 bases lay between the germline ends. The CDR3 DNA sequence: TGTGCCAGCAGTCCCTCCGCCTACGAGCAGTACTTC. Translating it yields CASSPSAYEQYF.

The chain combines TRBV20-1 with TRBJ1-5; D call uncertain. Germline V gene sequence: CDR1 DFQATT, CDR2 SNEGSKA (reference sequence). CDR3 length: 13 residues. Trimming removed 3 bases at V and 6 bases at J, with 12 bases between. CDR3 sequence: CSASEAIPQPQHF. The CDR3 DNA reads TGCAGTGCTAGTGAGGCCATTCCTCAGCCCCAGCATTTT.

The J gene is TRBJ2-7, the V gene TRBV19; the D gene is possibly TRBD1 (5 bases). CDR3 length: 16 amino acids. CDR1 LNHDA and CDR2 SQIVND come from the germline V gene (reference sequence). Trimming took 3 bases from V and 3 from J, leaving 18 bases between them. In DNA form, the CDR3 reads TGTGCCAGTAGTATCTCGTTCCGAGGACACAACTACGAGCAGTACTTC. Translating gives CASSISFRGHNYEQYF.

V gene TRBV7-8 combines with J gene TRBJ2-3, with TRBD2 matching 14 bases. The CDR3 has 15 amino acids. Germline trimming cut 5 bases from V and 4 bases from J; bases unmatched to any gene: 2. CDR1 and CDR2 from the germline V gene are SGHVS and FQNEAQ. The chain's CDR3 is CASSPTSGGADTQYF. The CDR3 nucleotides read TGTGCCAGCAGCCCGACTAGCGGGGGGGCAGATACGCAGTATTTT.

This clone came up a few times. This chain links TRBV6-1 with TRBJ2-7, with D possibly TRBD2 on 5 matching bases. The CDR3 consists of 14 residues. Trimming removed 1 base at V and 2 bases at J, with 9 bases between. From germline, CDR1 is MNHNS and CDR2 SASEGT. As DNA, the CDR3 is TGTGCCAGCAGTGAAGGCGGCGGGCCCTACGAGCAGTACTTC. Translated: CASSEGGGPYEQYF.

J is TRBJ1-4 and V is TRBV7-9; D is unclear. The ends were cut back, 1 base at V and 7 bases at J, with 16 bases in the middle. Germline assignment: CDR1 SEHNR and CDR2 FQNEAQ (reference sequence). The CDR3 has 16 amino acids. CDR3 loop: CASSLVSWSSGEKLFF. The CDR3 DNA is TGTGCCAGCAGCTTAGTAAGTTGGTCGTCGGGTGAAAAACTGTTTTTT.

V usage is TRBV5-1 and J usage is TRBJ2-1; D may be TRBD2 (7 bases). Trimming cost V 7 bases and J 8 bases, with 22 bases left between them. Germline V gives CDR1 SGHRS, CDR2 YFSETQ. The CDR3 spans 15 residues. The CDR3 DNA sequence: TGCGCCAGCGCCGCCCGGGGGGCCAATGTTGATGAGCAGTTCTTC. It translates to CASAARGANVDEQFF.

CDR3 sequence reads: CASSTPTGEKLFF. The DNA of the CDR3 is TGTGCCAGCAGCACGCCGACAGGCGAAAAACTGTTTTTT. This chain links TRBV7-9 with TRBJ1-4, with D possibly matching TRBD1 (6 bases). CDR3 length: 13 residues. Per germline, CDR1 SEHNR and CDR2 FQNEAQ (reference sequence). Between the trimmed V and J ends, which lost 5 bases and 8 bases, there was a span of 12 bases.

The chain is built from TRBV5-1 and TRBJ1-2; maybe TRBD1 (5 bases). This CDR3 region has 14 residues. V was shortened by 4 bases and J by 4 bases, with 14 bases between the two germline ends. Germline V gives CDR1 SGHRS, CDR2 YFSETQ. The chain's CDR3 is CASSISGGAYGYTF. DNA for the CDR3: TGCGCCAGCAGCATATCCGGAGGGGCCTATGGCTACACCTTC.

The chain joins TRBV7-2 to TRBJ2-2; D is undetermined. CDR3 length: 14 amino acids. From germline, CDR1 is SGHTA and CDR2 FQGNSA. V was shortened by 5 bases and J by 4 bases, with 11 bases between the two germline ends. CDR3 DNA sequence: TGTGCCAGCAGCCTGACAAGGTCCACCGGGGAGCTGTTTTTT. This sequence encodes CASSLTRSTGELFF.

The V and J genes are TRBV7-9 and TRBJ2-2; a possible D gene is TRBD1 (6 bases). Germline-derived CDR1 and CDR2 are SEHNR and FQNEAQ (reference sequence). CDR3 size: 13 residues. V shed 1 base and J shed 6 bases, with 6 bases lying between them. Written as DNA, the CDR3 is TGTGCCAGCAGCTTAGAGGGGGCCGGGGAGCTGTTTTTT. This encodes CASSLEGAGELFF.

V usage is TRBV13 and J usage is TRBJ2-1; 12 bases align to TRBD2. Germline trimming cut 5 bases from V and 5 bases from J; bases unmatched to any gene: 7. CDR1 and CDR2 from the germline V gene are PRHDT and FYEKMQ (reference sequence). The CDR3 length is 16 residues. CDR3 sequence: CASSLIRTSGDNEQFF. CDR3 nucleotide sequence: TGTGCCAGCAGCCTAATCCGGACTAGCGGGGACAATGAGCAGTTCTTC.

This clone appeared a few times. The CDR3 coding sequence is TGTGCCAGCAGCCCCCCCGGGACTAGCGCCTACGAGCAGTACTTC. Translating gives CASSPPGTSAYEQYF. V usage is TRBV5-4 and J usage is TRBJ2-7; TRBD2 matches 10 bases. This CDR3 is 15 amino acids long. The V and J ends lost 4 bases and 2 bases, in that order; junction bases with no gene match: 6. From germline, CDR1 is SGHNT and CDR2 YYREEE (reference sequence).

The chain uses TRBV29-1 and TRBJ1-2; D remains ambiguous. This CDR3 comprises 13 residues. In germline, CDR1 is SQVTM, CDR2 ANQGSEA. V was shortened by 4 bases and J by 5 bases, with 14 bases between the two germline ends. The CDR3 loop reads CSVGRPSGYGYTF. The CDR3 region has the DNA TGCAGCGTTGGTCGGCCCTCGGGATATGGCTACACCTTC.